The clone carrying this T cell receptor (beta chain) was seen many times. The antigen is not known. This entry comes from a study of Graves' ophthalmopathy and Graves' hyperthyroidism. Study information: Peripheral blood sampling occurred at initial diagnosis, before any treatment. The study's findings and limits: Blood also harbored most expanded thyroid clonotypes above 0.001 frequency. The model achieved 70.59% sensitivity and under 75% specificity for ophthalmopathy progression. Ophthalmopathy versus stable hyperthyroidism: 13-signature model gave around 90% sensitivity, less than 83% specificity.

Amplification from RNA transcripts yielded the TCR beta CDR3 regions. Investigators did first-round RT-PCR with HTBI primers, then second-round multiplex PCR. TCRdb reprocessed the multiplex PCR reads with MiXCR, giving one entry per CDR3 protein. This sample has 340,000 or so distinct CDR3 sequences; about a sixth occur once, and the top ten carry roughly an eighth. The CDR3 totals 12 residues. Trimming left V 7 bases short and J 5 bases short, with 11 bases between. V and J are TRBV12-3 or TRBV12-4 and TRBJ2-5; the D gene is possibly TRBD2 (6 bases). The sample was peripheral blood. The source is an adult man with Graves' ophthalmopathy. The CDR3 loop reads CASMGRGETQYF. CDR3 bases: TGTGCCAGCATGGGGCGGGGTGAGACCCAGTACTTC.